The rows below give T cell receptor beta chains drawn from one sample of a study of shared clonotypes between healthy human individuals. Using immunoSEQ multiplex PCR, the repertoire was profiled, and TCRdb retains in-frame clones only, with some absent. The sample includes around 1,900,000 clones, 90% to 95% of them seen just once. The sequencing input was naive CD8+ T cells from PBMCs. These receptors were collected from a man younger than 35 in good health. Some clones in this sample may be carry-over from other donors' samples. Each CDR3 is given with its conserved first and last residue. D genes are given only for firm matches. The size field is filled for only some rows; it gives once, few, many or a size class.

V	D	J	size	DNA	CDR3
TRBV27	NA	TRBJ1-1	NA	TGTGCCAGCAGTTTACGCGACTGGAACACTGAAGCTTTCTTT	CASSLRDWNTEAFF
TRBV29-1	NA	TRBJ2-4	NA	TGCAGCGTTGAGACAGGAAGTAGGGGCATTCAGTACTTC	CSVETGSRGIQYF
TRBV19	TRBD2	TRBJ2-7	NA	TGTGCCAGTAGTAGCCTCCCCGGGACTAGCGGCTTCCACGAGCAGTACTTC	CASSSLPGTSGFHEQYF
TRBV5-6	NA	TRBJ1-1	NA	TGTGCCAGCAGCTTTAGGCGGACTGAAGCTTTCTTT	CASSFRRTEAFF
TRBV4-1	TRBD1	TRBJ1-5	NA	TGCGCCAGCAGCCAAATGGGACAGGGTATGGGGCCCCAGCATTTT	CASSQMGQGMGPQHF
TRBV7-9	TRBD2	TRBJ2-1	NA	TGTGCCAGCAGCCCCTCGTCCGGACTAGCTGTGAATGAGCAGTTCTTC	CASSPSSGLAVNEQFF
TRBV28	TRBD2	TRBJ2-2	NA	TGTGCCAGCACCATACGGGGGGACGACGGGGAGCTGTTTTTT	CASTIRGDDGELFF
TRBV11-2	NA	TRBJ1-2	once	TGTGCCAGCAGCCATAGACAGGAAACTAACTATGGCTACACCTTC	CASSHRQETNYGYTF
TRBV15	TRBD1	TRBJ2-2	once	TGTGCCACCAGCTTCCGGGACAGGGGGGCCGGGGAGCTGTTTTTT	CATSFRDRGAGELFF
TRBV7-9	NA	TRBJ2-4	NA	TGTGCCAGCAGCTTAAGAGGTCCTGGAGACATTCAGTACTTC	CASSLRGPGDIQYF
TRBV4-1	NA	TRBJ2-2	NA	TGCGCCAGCAGCCAAGCCCCAAAGAACACCGGGGAGCTGTTTTTT	CASSQAPKNTGELFF
TRBV29-1	TRBD2	TRBJ2-1	NA	TGCAGCGTTGAAGATTGGGGACTAGCCGGCTACAATGAGCAGTTCTTC	CSVEDWGLAGYNEQFF
TRBV7-9	NA	TRBJ1-2	NA	TGTGCCAGCAGCTCAGAATGGGCTAACTATGGCTACACCTTC	CASSSEWANYGYTF
TRBV5-4	TRBD1	TRBJ1-1	NA	TGTGCCAGCGCAGGGGAAGGGGGCAACACTGAAGCTTTCTTT	CASAGEGGNTEAFF
TRBV5-1	NA	TRBJ1-1	NA	TGCGCCAGCAGCCAGTATGCGAACACTGAAGCTTTCTTT	CASSQYANTEAFF
TRBV5-1	NA	TRBJ2-2	NA	TGCGCCAGCAGCCGGACCGGGGGCGGCGGCGGGGAGCTGTTTTTT	CASSRTGGGGGELFF
TRBV27	TRBD1	TRBJ2-7	NA	TGTGCCAGCAGCCCATCGGCGGGACAGGAGGACTACGAGCAGTACTTC	CASSPSAGQEDYEQYF
TRBV15	TRBD2	TRBJ2-7	NA	TGTGCCACCAGCACCATGACTAGCGGAATCCCCTACGAGCAGTACTTC	CATSTMTSGIPYEQYF
TRBV7-6	NA	TRBJ1-2	NA	TGTGCCAGCAGCACGACAGAAAACTATGGCTACACCTTC	CASSTTENYGYTF
TRBV5-4	NA	TRBJ1-1	NA	TGTGCCAGCAGCTTGGACAGGACGAACACTGAAGCTTTCTTT	CASSLDRTNTEAFF
TRBV7-9	NA	TRBJ1-2	NA	TGTGCCAGCAGCTTTTTCAGTGGCAGGGACGCGTATGGCTACACCTTC	CASSFFSGRDAYGYTF
TRBV30	NA	TRBJ1-2	NA	TGTGCCTGGGGTCGGGGAGGGGGCTATGGCTACACCTTC	CAWGRGGGYGYTF
TRBV6-5	NA	TRBJ2-1	once	TGTGCCAGCACCTCCAATAATGAGCAGTTCTTC	CASTSNNEQFF
TRBV11-2	TRBD1	TRBJ2-7	NA	TGTGCCAGCAGCTCGATGCAGGGGGCCATCGAGCAGTACTTC	CASSSMQGAIEQYF
TRBV14	NA	TRBJ2-5	NA	TGTGCCAGCAGCCAAGGGCCCAGACAGCTCCTTTCGTACCAAGAGACCCAGTACTTC	CASSQGPRQLLSYQETQYF
TRBV9	TRBD2	TRBJ2-1	NA	TGTGCCAGCAGCGTAGTTGCTAGCGGGACAACTGAGCAGTTCTTC	CASSVVASGTTEQFF